Presented here are 17 T cell receptor beta chains from one specimen sequenced in a study of radiotherapy plus CTLA-4 blockade in lung cancer. Assay used: immunoSEQ multiplex PCR; TCRdb lists only in-frame clones, some missing. The table shows under 65,000 clones, with approximately 80% occurring only once. The sample in question was peripheral blood, obtained from a patient treated with radiotherapy plus ipilimumab. The receptors derive from a human donor with non-small cell lung cancer whose response to radiotherapy plus ipilimumab could not be evaluated.

The rearrangement links TRBV6-5 to TRBJ2-7; 7 positions agree with TRBD2. Germline CDR1 reads MNHEY; CDR2 reads SVGAGI. V lost 6 bases to trimming and J lost 2 bases; unmatched junction nucleotides: 4. CDR3 length: 13 amino acids. The DNA of the CDR3 is TGTGCCAGCAGGGGACTAATAACCTACGAGCAGTACTTC. As protein: CASRGLITYEQYF.

The chain uses TRBV9 and TRBJ2-1; 9 bases align to TRBD2. V was clipped by 7 bases and J by 0 bases; unmatched bases: 8. The germline V gene encodes CDR1 SGDLS and CDR2 YYNGEE. The CDR3 extends over 16 amino acids. In DNA, the CDR3 is TGTGCCAGCGGGGCGGGGGGGCCGGGCTCCTACAATGAGCAGTTCTTC. It codes for CASGAGGPGSYNEQFF.

V and J are TRBV18 and TRBJ2-7; tentatively, D is TRBD1 (6 bases). Trimming pared 6 bases from V and 6 bases from J, leaving 15 bases between. The V gene's germline CDR1 is KGHSH and CDR2 LQKENI. This CDR3 is 13 amino acids long. In DNA form, the CDR3 reads TGTGCCAGCTCCTCAGGGGAATCGACCGAGCAGTACTTC. This sequence encodes CASSSGESTEQYF. The full variable domain, rest sourced from reference TRBV18 and TRBJ2-7, is NAGVMQNPRHLVRRRGQEARLRCSPMKGHSHVYWYRQLPEEGLKFMVYLQKENIIDESGMPKERFSAEFPKEGPSILRIQQVVRGDSAAYFCASSSGESTEQYFGPGTRLTVT.

The V gene is TRBV5-6, the J gene TRBJ2-7; 9 nucleotides line up with TRBD1. CDR1 is SGHDT, CDR2 YYEEEE, per germline. Trimming at V came to 4 bases and at J to 0 bases, leaving 8 bases not matched to a gene. The CDR3 is made up of 16 amino acids. CDR3 in DNA: TGTGCCAGCAGCAGGCACCGGGACAGGGCCTCCTACGAGCAGTACTTC. This sequence encodes CASSRHRDRASYEQYF.

The V and J genes are TRBV5-1 and TRBJ2-1; D possibly corresponds to TRBD1 (5 bases). Trimming took 6 bases from V and 2 from J, leaving 9 bases between them. This CDR3 comprises 13 residues. The germline CDR1 and CDR2 sequences are SGHRS and YFSETQ. CDR3 bases: TGCGCCAGCACCCAGGGCACCTACAATGAGCAGTTCTTC. This sequence encodes CASTQGTYNEQFF. Supplemented by reference TRBV5-1 and TRBJ2-1, the full variable domain reads KAGVTQTPRYLIKTRGQQVTLSCSPISGHRSVSWYQQTPGQGLQFLFEYFSETQRNKGNFPGRFSGRQFSNSRSEMNVSTLELGDSALYLCASTQGTYNEQFFGPGTRLTVL.

This clone was picked up a small number of times. V gene TRBV21-1 combines with J gene TRBJ2-7; the table's D gene call, TRBD1, was not cross checked with the DNA. TRBV21-1 is listed as a pseudogene. The CDR3 runs to 15 residues. The CDR3 spells CASSKTGGSSYEQYF. The CDR3 nucleotides are TGTGCCAGCAGCAAAACAGGGGGGAGCTCCTACGAGCAGTACTTC.

The chain recombines TRBV9 with TRBJ2-5, with TRBD2 as a possible D gene (6 bases). Germline CDR1 is SGDLS and CDR2 is YYNGEE. The CDR3 totals 16 residues. Trimming took 2 bases from V and 4 from J, leaving 18 bases between them. The CDR3 loop is CASSVTMDGRVETQYF. In nucleotides, the CDR3 is TGTGCCAGCAGCGTTACCATGGACGGGAGAGTAGAGACCCAGTACTTC.

This clone came up once. The J gene is TRBJ1-5, the V gene TRBV28; 7 bases fit TRBD1. Germline trimming cut 5 bases from V and 3 bases from J; bases unmatched to any gene: 4. Germline-derived CDR1 and CDR2 are MDHEN and SYDVKM. This CDR3 is 14 amino acids long. CDR3 sequence reads: CASSVGQLNQPQHF. The DNA of the CDR3 is TGTGCCAGCAGTGTGGGACAGCTCAATCAGCCCCAGCATTTT.

The CDR3: CASSLGGQGRETQYF. CDR3 DNA: TGTGCCAGCAGCTTAGGGGGACAGGGCAGGGAGACCCAGTACTTC. The chain couples TRBV7-2 to TRBJ2-5, with 9 bases lining up with TRBD1. Germline assignment: CDR1 SGHTA and CDR2 FQGNSA. The CDR3 has 15 amino acids. V lost 1 base, J lost 5 bases, and 5 bases stayed unmatched.

V gene TRBV4-2 combines with J gene TRBJ2-3; D is unclear. The germline CDR1 and CDR2 sequences are LGHNA and YNFKEQ. Trimming pared 1 base from V and 6 bases from J, leaving 14 bases between. CDR3 length: 15 amino acids. CDR3 sequence reads: CASSQGVAVDDTQYF. The CDR3 DNA reads as TGTGCCAGCAGCCAAGGGGTCGCGGTCGACGATACGCAGTATTTT.

The J gene is TRBJ1-2, the V gene TRBV30; perhaps TRBD1 as D (5 bases). In germline, CDR1 is GTSNPN, CDR2 SVGIG (reference sequence). The CDR3 is 16 residues long. Trimming removed 1 base at V and 6 bases at J, with 21 bases between. The CDR3 loop is CAWSASRDCPRDGYTF. In DNA form, the CDR3 reads TGTGCCTGGAGTGCCTCACGGGACTGCCCTCGGGATGGCTACACCTTC.

This sequence joins TRBV6-1 and TRBJ2-3, with 11 bases aligning to TRBD2. From germline, CDR1 is MNHNS and CDR2 SASEGT. This CDR3 spans 19 amino acids. V was clipped by 1 base and J by 3 bases; unmatched bases: 12. CDR3 bases: TGTGCCAGCAGTGAAGGTAGCGGGAGGGCCCGGAAACCAACAGATACGCAGTATTTT. Protein: CASSEGSGRARKPTDTQYF.

This clone has more than one count but fewer than ten. The rearrangement links TRBV7-8 to TRBJ1-4; 10 bases agree with TRBD1. Germline V CDR1 and CDR2: SGHVS, FQNEAQ. V was pared by 6 bases and J by 6 bases, with 4 bases of the junction left unmatched. The CDR3 runs 14 residues. The CDR3 spells CASRKDRGDEKLFF. In DNA form, the CDR3 reads TGTGCCAGCAGAAAGGACAGGGGGGATGAAAAACTGTTTTTT.

This clone was observed many times. The chain carries TRBV6-5 and TRBJ1-1, with D possibly TRBD1 on 5 matching bases. This CDR3 contains 14 residues. Germline CDR1 MNHEY, CDR2 SVGAGI. Between the trimmed V and J ends, which lost 6 bases and 1 base, there was a span of 12 bases. The CDR3 here is CASRIRDWNTEAFF. The CDR3 bases are TGTGCCAGCAGGATCCGGGACTGGAACACTGAAGCTTTCTTT.

The chain recombines TRBV12-5 with TRBJ2-7; no definite D call. Deletions cut 6 bases from V and 3 bases from J, with 9 bases between. This CDR3 spans 12 amino acids. The germline V gene encodes CDR1 LGHNT and CDR2 FRNRAP. CDR3 sequence reads: CASGSRDYEQYF. The DNA for the CDR3 is TGTGCTAGTGGGTCTCGCGACTACGAGCAGTACTTC.

The chain uses TRBV9 and TRBJ2-5, with 9 bases that match TRBD1. CDR1 is SGDLS, CDR2 YYNGEE, per germline. With V trimmed by 4 bases and J by 6 bases, 13 bases remained unmatched. The CDR3 contains 16 residues. CDR3 nucleotides: TGTGCCAGCAGCCCATCCACAGGGGGCTTTATGAAGACCCAGTACTTC. Protein: CASSPSTGGFMKTQYF.

This clone was counted a few times. The rearrangement joins TRBV19 to TRBJ2-7; 9 nucleotides agree with TRBD2. Germline values: CDR1 LNHDA, CDR2 SQIVND (reference sequence). The CDR3 is made up of 12 amino acids. With V trimmed by 8 bases and J by 6 bases, 5 bases remained unmatched. The CDR3 DNA is TGTGCCAGTTCTAGCGGGATCACCGAGCAGTACTTC. Residues: CASSSGITEQYF. The entire variable domain, with the rest obtained from reference TRBV19 and TRBJ2-7, is as follows: DGGITQSPKYLFRKEGQNVTLSCEQNLNHDAMYWYRQDPGQGLRLIYYSQIVNDFQKGDIAEGYSVSREKKESFPLTVTSAQKNPTAFYLCASSSGITEQYFGPGTRLTVT.